The 31 T cell receptor beta chains in this list originate from one sample, sequenced in a study of blood T cells in healthy people across ages. Then a second PCR, running about 6 to 11 cycles, was carried out with a sample-barcoded 5' primer and a J-beta primer mix. From the 5' RACE reads, TCRdb called clonotypes with MiXCR, one entry per CDR3 protein. This table has 500,000 to 700,000 distinct CDR3 sequences, about 30% appearing once. Sequences were obtained from blood. Receptors were obtained from a woman over 75 in good health.

This clonotype showed up many times. The chain couples TRBV28 to TRBJ2-5; D may correspond to TRBD1 or TRBD2 (6 bases each). V dropped 8 bases and J dropped 4 bases, with 17 bases sitting between them. Germline CDR1 MDHEN, CDR2 SYDVKM. CDR3 size: 14 residues. The CDR3 region has the DNA TGTGCCAGCGGCCATACAGGGAGGAGAGAGACCCAGTACTTC. Its protein is CASGHTGRRETQYF.

This clonotype appeared a few times. The chain combines TRBV6-2 or TRBV6-3 with TRBJ2-3; TRBD1 or TRBD2 may be the D gene (5 bases each). V was clipped by 0 bases and J by 2 bases, with 15 bases between them. Germline-derived CDR1 and CDR2 are MNHEY and SVGEGT. The length of the CDR3 is 17 residues. CDR3 amino acids: CASSYSRGPRVTDTQYF. CDR3 coding DNA: TGTGCCAGCAGTTACTCGAGGGGTCCACGCGTCACAGATACGCAGTATTTT.

This clonotype was counted at least ten times. This rearrangement joins TRBV7-2 to TRBJ1-6; perhaps TRBD1 as D (5 bases). V lost 1 base and J lost 11, with 15 bases in between. Germline V gene sequence: CDR1 SGHTA, CDR2 FQGNSA. The CDR3 consists of 15 residues. CDR3 nucleotides: TGTGCCAGCAGCTTAGAGGGTCAGGGTAGCGCACCCCTCCACTTT. Residues: CASSLEGQGSAPLHF. The full variable domain, in which reference TRBV7-2 and TRBJ1-6 provide the parts outside the CDR3, is GAGVSQSPSNKVTEKGKDVELRCDPISGHTALYWYRQSLGQGLEFLIYFQGNSAPDKSGLPSDRFSAERTGGSVSTLTIQRTQQEDSAVYLCASSLEGQGSAPLHFGNGTRLTVT.

This clonotype was seen a few times. The chain joins TRBV3-1 to TRBJ2-3; D gene unclear. The CDR3 is made up of 14 amino acids. V was pared by 3 bases and J by 0 bases, with 7 bases between. The germline CDR1 and CDR2 sequences are LGHDT and YNNKEL (reference sequence). The CDR3 bases are TGTGCCAGCAGCCAGATTGGGAGCACAGATACGCAGTATTTT. This sequence encodes CASSQIGSTDTQYF.

The V and J genes are TRBV6-4 and TRBJ2-1; TRBD1 matches 9 bases. The V and J ends lost 6 bases and 3 bases, in that order; junction bases with no gene match: 6. CDR1 and CDR2 (germline): MRHNA, SNTAGT. The CDR3 sequence is 15 residues long. The CDR3 protein is CASSKQGAVYNEQFF. CDR3 coding DNA: TGTGCCAGCAGCAAACAGGGGGCCGTCTACAATGAGCAGTTCTTC.

There are many counts of this clonotype. The chain combines TRBV7-9 with TRBJ2-1; TRBD2 matches 11 bases. The CDR3 extends over 15 amino acids. Germline lookup yields CDR1 SEHNR and CDR2 FQNEAQ (reference sequence). With 3 bases clipped from V and 5 bases from J, the junction kept 3 bases outside the gene matches. CDR3 in amino acids: CASSLGLAEDNEQFF. The CDR3 bases are TGTGCCAGCAGCTTGGGACTAGCGGAGGACAATGAGCAGTTCTTC.

This clonotype came up many times. The chain recombines TRBV11-2 with TRBJ2-7; 9 nucleotides agree with TRBD1. The V and J ends lost 5 bases and 7 bases, in that order; junction bases with no gene match: 12. The CDR3 totals 15 residues. From germline, CDR1 is SGHAT and CDR2 FQNNGV. The CDR3 sequence is CASSDRDRASMEQYF. Here the CDR3 DNA reads TGTGCCAGCAGCGACCGGGACAGGGCCTCAATGGAGCAGTACTTC. The full variable domain, with the rest looked up from reference TRBV11-2 and TRBJ2-7, is EAGVAQSPRYKIIEKRQSVAFWCNPISGHATLYWYQQILGQGPKLLIQFQNNGVVDDSQLPKDRFSAERLKGVDSTLKIQPAKLEDSAVYLCASSDRDRASMEQYFGPGTRLTVT.

This clonotype occurred many times. The chain combines TRBV10-3 with TRBJ1-1; D unresolved. V lost 0 bases to trimming and J lost 0 bases, with 8 bases between them. The CDR3 is made up of 15 amino acids. The germline V gene encodes CDR1 ENHRY and CDR2 SYGVKD. The CDR3 DNA sequence: TGTGCCATCAGTGAGTCGGGGATAATGAACACTGAAGCTTTCTTT. Encoded protein: CAISESGIMNTEAFF.

V and J are TRBV7-9 and TRBJ2-3, with 9 bases lining up with TRBD2. The V segment lost 7 bases and the J segment 1 base; nucleotides outside the gene matches: 3. In germline, CDR1 is SEHNR, CDR2 FQNEAQ (reference sequence). The CDR3 runs 14 residues. CDR3 DNA sequence: TGTGCCAGCACCTCTAGCGGGGGCACAGATACGCAGTATTTT. As protein: CASTSSGGTDTQYF.

This clonotype was picked up many times. The rearrangement joins TRBV20-1 to TRBJ2-4; 10 bases match TRBD1. Germline values: CDR1 DFQATT, CDR2 SNEGSKA (reference sequence). With 7 bases clipped from V and 1 base from J, the junction kept 7 bases outside the gene matches. The CDR3 sequence is 15 residues long. Written as DNA, the CDR3 is TGCAGTGTCGGAGGACAGGGGGATGCCAAAAACATTCAGTACTTC. Its translation: CSVGGQGDAKNIQYF.

The table lists this clonotype with many counts. V and J are TRBV3-1 and TRBJ2-1; 12 nucleotides agree with TRBD2. After removal of 2 bases from V and 11 bases from J, the junction contained 13 bases not matched to a gene. Germline V gene lookup returns CDR1 LGHDT and CDR2 YNNKEL (reference sequence). This CDR3 contains 17 residues. The CDR3 spells CASSQWTPSSGGGKQFF. CDR3 DNA: TGTGCCAGCAGCCAATGGACCCCTTCTAGCGGGGGGGGAAAGCAGTTCTTC.

This clonotype was recorded at least ten times. The DNA for the CDR3 is TGTGCCAGCAGTTACTCGGACCGGAATGAGCAGTTCTTC. Protein product: CASSYSDRNEQFF. The genes are TRBV6-6 and TRBJ2-1; D is unclear. The length of the CDR3 is 13 residues. Germline values: CDR1 MNHNY, CDR2 SVGAGI (reference sequence). V lost 0 bases to trimming and J lost 7 bases, with 7 bases between them.

The rearrangement joins TRBV3-1 to TRBJ1-2, with D unclear. Germline CDR1 is LGHDT and CDR2 is YNNKEL (reference sequence). V lost 4 bases and J 6 bases, leaving 9 bases between the germline ends. The CDR3 runs 12 residues. The CDR3 protein is CASSLHLDGYTF. CDR3 sequence (DNA): TGTGCCAGCAGCCTCCACCTCGATGGCTACACCTTC.

Ten or more counts support this clonotype. The rearrangement joins TRBV18 to TRBJ1-1; D remains ambiguous. Trimming removed 2 bases at V and 1 base at J, with 5 bases between. Germline V gene data show CDR1 as KGHSH and CDR2 as LQKENI. This CDR3 region has 13 residues. The CDR3 coding sequence is TGTGCCAGCTCACCAGGGCAGAACACTGAAGCTTTCTTT. Residues: CASSPGQNTEAFF.

This clonotype appeared many times. The V and J genes are TRBV12-3 or TRBV12-4 and TRBJ2-1, with 11 positions matching TRBD2. The J segment lost 4 bases and the V segment lost 4 bases, leaving 3 bases of the junction unmatched. The CDR3 has 15 amino acids. As DNA, the CDR3 is TGTGCCAGCAGTTCGGGACTAGCGGTATACAATGAGCAGTTCTTC. Translated: CASSSGLAVYNEQFF.

This clonotype was seen a handful of times. The chain's CDR3 is CSARDPLTGASMNTEAFF. CDR3 coding DNA: TGCAGTGCTAGAGATCCCCTGACAGGGGCCAGCATGAACACTGAAGCTTTCTTT. The J gene is TRBJ1-1, the V gene TRBV20-1, with 8 bases lining up with TRBD1. With 0 bases clipped from V and 0 bases from J, the junction kept 12 bases outside the gene matches. This CDR3 has 18 amino acids. The germline gives CDR1 DFQATT, CDR2 SNEGSKA (reference sequence).

The J gene is TRBJ2-2, the V gene TRBV30, with D maybe TRBD1 (5 bases). CDR3 length equals 16 residues. Germline CDR1 is GTSNPN and CDR2 is SVGIG (reference sequence). With 3 bases removed from V and 5 bases from J, the gap between germline ends came to 19 bases. Here the CDR3 DNA reads TGTGCCTGGAGGGGGTCTGGACAATTGGGTACCGGGGAGCTGTTTTTT. The encoded protein is CAWRGSGQLGTGELFF.

Points on this clonotype: A much larger clone differs from this one at a single base, so this may be a read error. The V call is TRBV29-1, the J call TRBJ2-7; TRBD2 aligns across 7 bases. CDR1 and CDR2 (germline): SQVTM, ANQGSEA. Losses at the gene ends were 0 bases for V and 7 bases for J; bases not matched to a gene: 18. The CDR3 spans 17 residues. In DNA, the CDR3 is TGCAGCGTTGAAGATGTGCCGGGGGGAGTCTCCTACAATGAGCAGTACTTC. Translated, it gives CSVEDVPGGVSYNEQYF.

The sample holds many counts of this clonotype. The V call is TRBV6-1, the J call TRBJ1-2, with unresolved D. The CDR3 runs to 12 residues. Germline V gives CDR1 MNHNS, CDR2 SASEGT. Deletions cut 2 bases from V and 4 bases from J, with 5 bases between. This CDR3 is CASSEISYGYTF. CDR3 nucleotide sequence: TGTGCCAGCAGTGAAATCAGCTATGGCTACACCTTC.

The chain combines TRBV29-1 with TRBJ1-1; no clear D gene. Germline CDR1 reads SQVTM; CDR2 reads ANQGSEA. The CDR3 is made up of 10 amino acids. Trimming shortened V by 7 bases and J by 2 bases, and 5 bases separated the two germline ends. The CDR3 DNA reads as TGCAGCGCGGTTAACACTGAAGCTTTCTTT. Protein product: CSAVNTEAFF.

Ten or more counts support this clonotype. The CDR3 spells CASSRTGVANEQYF. The CDR3, as DNA: TGCGCCAGCAGCAGGACAGGGGTTGCCAACGAGCAGTACTTC. The chain links TRBV5-1 to TRBJ2-7, with TRBD1 matching over 9 bases. Germline V gene lookup returns CDR1 SGHRS and CDR2 YFSETQ. The CDR3 is 14 residues long. V shed 4 bases and J 5 bases; nucleotides not matched to a gene: 7. Full variable domain (missing parts from reference TRBV5-1 and TRBJ2-7): KAGVTQTPRYLIKTRGQQVTLSCSPISGHRSVSWYQQTPGQGLQFLFEYFSETQRNKGNFPGRFSGRQFSNSRSEMNVSTLELGDSALYLCASSRTGVANEQYFGPGTRLTVT.

This clonotype was picked up a small number of times. This chain links TRBV7-2 with TRBJ1-3; TRBD1 might be the D (6 bases). Trimming pared 5 bases from V and 5 bases from J, leaving 13 bases between. Germline assignment: CDR1 SGHTA and CDR2 FQGNSA. The CDR3 runs 14 residues. CDR3 sequence: CASSPGQLRNTIYF. The CDR3 DNA is TGTGCCAGCAGCCCCGGACAGCTAAGAAACACCATATATTTT.

This clonotype occurred many times. The rearrangement joins TRBV11-2 to TRBJ1-2, with 8 bases fitting TRBD1. The CDR3 covers 16 residues. Germline V gene sequence: CDR1 SGHAT, CDR2 FQNNGV. Trimming cost V 2 bases and J 2 bases; bases outside gene matches: 7. The CDR3 is CASSLLGQGGNYGYTF. In DNA, the CDR3 is TGTGCCAGCAGCTTACTCGGACAGGGCGGGAACTATGGCTACACCTTC.

This clonotype appeared many times. V is TRBV12-3 or TRBV12-4 and J is TRBJ1-4; D not resolved. The ends were cut back, 7 bases at V and 5 bases at J, with 8 bases in the middle. The CDR3 is made up of 12 amino acids. The CDR3, as DNA: TGTGCCAGCACCGAACGAAATGAAAAACTGTTTTTT. It codes for CASTERNEKLFF.

For this clonotype: An end of the junction differs from the germline gene, which may be a read error. The chain has TRBV12-3 or TRBV12-4 and TRBJ2-3; 7 nucleotides align to TRBD2. The CDR3 extends over 14 amino acids. This CDR3 is CASSLGGRADAQYF. In DNA form, the CDR3 reads TGTGCCAGCAGTTTAGGAGGGAGGGCAGATGCGCAGTATTTT.

The chain recombines TRBV12-3 or TRBV12-4 with TRBJ1-5; 7 positions match TRBD1. The J segment lost 2 bases and the V segment lost 6 bases, leaving 4 bases of the junction unmatched. The CDR3 is made up of 14 amino acids. DNA of the CDR3: TGTGCCAGCAGGAGGGGGCATGGCAATCAGCCCCAGCATTTT. It specifies CASRRGHGNQPQHF.

This clonotype turned up a few times. J is TRBJ2-2 and V is TRBV7-2, with D possibly being TRBD2 (5 bases). The CDR3 spans 15 residues. Looked up from germline, CDR1 is SGHTA and CDR2 is FQGNSA. Deletions cut 5 bases from V and 13 bases from J, with 23 bases between. The CDR3, as DNA: TGTGCCAGCAGCCATAGGGAACGCGGGCCGGCAGTGCTGTTTTTT. It codes for CASSHRERGPAVLFF.

This clonotype was detected many times. The V call is TRBV30, the J call TRBJ2-7; 8 positions agree with TRBD1. Germline CDR1 reads GTSNPN; CDR2 reads SVGIG (reference sequence). The J segment lost 2 bases and the V segment lost 2 bases, leaving 11 bases of the junction unmatched. The CDR3 has 16 residues. The CDR3 nucleotides read TGTGCCTGGAGTCGCTATATGACAGGGGCCGCCTACGAGCAGTACTTC. It is translated as CAWSRYMTGAAYEQYF.

This clonotype showed up many times. The chain has TRBV5-6 and TRBJ1-5, with TRBD1 matching 7 bases. Trimming at V came to 2 bases and at J to 6 bases, leaving 8 bases not matched to a gene. CDR1 and CDR2 (germline): SGHDT, YYEEEE. CDR3 length: 15 amino acids. The CDR3 nucleotides read TGTGCCAGCAGCTTAAGTCTGGACAGGCGTCAGCCCCAGCATTTT. Translation: CASSLSLDRRQPQHF.

This clonotype was seen at least ten times. This chain's CDR3 is CSAPPDSYTEAFF. Written as DNA, the CDR3 is TGCAGTGCTCCCCCTGATTCATACACTGAAGCTTTCTTT. The chain combines TRBV20-1 with TRBJ1-1; the D is unclear. With 5 bases removed from V and 3 bases from J, the gap between germline ends came to 13 bases. Looked up from germline, CDR1 is DFQATT and CDR2 is SNEGSKA (reference sequence). The CDR3 sequence is 13 residues long.

On this clonotype: Given a much more abundant clone one base away, this may be a read error. In DNA form, the CDR3 reads TGTGCCAGCAGCTTACCCCAGGGCGCGGTCACTGAAGCTTTCTTT. Its protein product is CASSLPQGAVTEAFF. This rearrangement joins TRBV7-2 to TRBJ1-1; TRBD1 might be the D (5 bases). Germline lookup yields CDR1 SGHTA and CDR2 FQGNSA. Trimming took 2 bases from V and 4 from J, leaving 14 bases between them. The CDR3 runs 15 residues.